This record covers a single TCR beta chain. Its antigen is unknown. Sequencing followed a ViraFEST assay step that expanded antigen-specific CD4+ T cells with viral peptide pools. A 10-day culture period preceded the isolation of CD4+ T cells. Between March and December 2020, the person had a SARS-CoV-2 infection that PCR confirmed. The protocol was immunoSEQ multiplex PCR, while the TCRdb copy is restricted to in-frame clones and leaves out a portion. The table shows tens of thousands of clones, with about two thirds occurring only once. The data stem from a study of vaccination effects on CD4 cells after COVID-19. At the level of the study: Participants were vaccinated with two doses of either the BNT162b2 or mRNA-1273 vaccine.

The study, taken as a whole, reports: The study found that post-vaccine spike-reactive clones in convalescents were mainly new vaccine-induced clones.

V dropped 7 bases and J dropped 6; count of bases not matched to a gene: 14. Germline assignment: CDR1 SGHDT and CDR2 YYEEEE. The CDR3 runs 16 residues. The chain has TRBV5-6 and TRBJ2-7; 12 nucleotides agree with TRBD2. This specimen consisted of CD4+ T cells from PBMCs cultured with a peptide pool, obtained before COVID-19 vaccination. The clonotype was recovered from a human donor who had a prior SARS-CoV-2 infection. The CDR3 nucleotides read TGTGCCAGCCGTTCCCTAACTAGCGGGAGGTCGGGCGAGCAGTACTTC. It codes for CASRSLTSGRSGEQYF.